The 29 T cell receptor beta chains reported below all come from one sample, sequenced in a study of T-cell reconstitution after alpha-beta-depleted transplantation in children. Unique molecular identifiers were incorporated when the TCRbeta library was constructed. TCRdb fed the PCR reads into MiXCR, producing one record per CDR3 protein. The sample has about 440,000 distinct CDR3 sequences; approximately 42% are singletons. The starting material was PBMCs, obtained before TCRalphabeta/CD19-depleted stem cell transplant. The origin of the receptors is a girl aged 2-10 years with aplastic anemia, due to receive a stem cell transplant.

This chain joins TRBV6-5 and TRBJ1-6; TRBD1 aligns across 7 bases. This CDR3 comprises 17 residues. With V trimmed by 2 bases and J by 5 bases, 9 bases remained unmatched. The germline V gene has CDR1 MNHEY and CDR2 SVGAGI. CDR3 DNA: TGTGCCAGCAGTTACCCGACAGGGTTTGGACATAATTCACCCCTCCACTTT. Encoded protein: CASSYPTGFGHNSPLHF.

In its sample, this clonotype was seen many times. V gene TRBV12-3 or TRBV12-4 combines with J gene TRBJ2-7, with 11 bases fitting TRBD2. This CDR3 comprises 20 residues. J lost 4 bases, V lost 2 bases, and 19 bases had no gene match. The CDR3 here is CASSLFSVGYVGTSGYEQYF. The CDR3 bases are TGTGCCAGCAGTTTATTTTCGGTGGGATATGTGGGGACTAGCGGATACGAGCAGTACTTC.

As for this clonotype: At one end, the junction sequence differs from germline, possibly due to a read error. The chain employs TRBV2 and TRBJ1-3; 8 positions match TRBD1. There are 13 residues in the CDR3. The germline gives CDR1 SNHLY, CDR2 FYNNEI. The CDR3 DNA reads TGTGCCAGCAGCCCTTACAGGAGACAGGGGATTGACTTT. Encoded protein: CASSPYRRQGIDF.

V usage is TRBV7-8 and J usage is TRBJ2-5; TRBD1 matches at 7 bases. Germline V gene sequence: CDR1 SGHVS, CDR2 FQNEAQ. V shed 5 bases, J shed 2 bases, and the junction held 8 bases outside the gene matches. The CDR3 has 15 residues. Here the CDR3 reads CASSPDRVVQETQYF. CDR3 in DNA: TGTGCCAGCAGCCCCGACAGGGTCGTTCAAGAGACCCAGTACTTC. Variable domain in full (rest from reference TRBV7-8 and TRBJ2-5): GAGVSQSPRYKVAKRGQDVALRCDPISGHVSLFWYQQALGQGPEFLTYFQNEAQLDKSGLPSDRFFAERPEGSVSTLKIQRTQQEDSAVYLCASSPDRVVQETQYFGPGTRLLVL.

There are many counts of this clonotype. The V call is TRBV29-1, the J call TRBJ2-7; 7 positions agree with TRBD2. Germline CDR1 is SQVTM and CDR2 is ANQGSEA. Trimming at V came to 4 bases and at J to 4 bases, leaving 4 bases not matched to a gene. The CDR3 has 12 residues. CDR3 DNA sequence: TGCAGCGTTGCTACTAGCGTTTACGAGCAGTACTTC. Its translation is CSVATSVYEQYF.

CDR3 nucleotides: TGTGCCAGCAGCCCGAGCGGGAGGGCAATCGAGCAGTACTTC. The encoded protein is CASSPSGRAIEQYF. The V call is TRBV28, the J call TRBJ2-7, with TRBD2 matching 10 bases. The CDR3 runs to 14 residues. CDR1 and CDR2 (germline): MDHEN, SYDVKM. The ends lost 6 bases at V and 6 bases at J; junction bases unmatched: 8.

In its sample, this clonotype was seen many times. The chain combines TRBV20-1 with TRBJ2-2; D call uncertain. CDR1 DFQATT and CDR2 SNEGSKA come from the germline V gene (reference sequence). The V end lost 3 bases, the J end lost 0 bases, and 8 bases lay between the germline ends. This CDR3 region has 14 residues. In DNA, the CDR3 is TGCAGTGCTAGCGGATATCCGAACACCGGGGAGCTGTTTTTT. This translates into CSASGYPNTGELFF.

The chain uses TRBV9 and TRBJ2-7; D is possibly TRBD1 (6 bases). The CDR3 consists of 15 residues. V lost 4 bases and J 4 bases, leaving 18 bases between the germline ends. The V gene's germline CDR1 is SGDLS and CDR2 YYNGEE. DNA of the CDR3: TGTGCCAGCAGCATCACAGGGCAGGGTCGGTACGAGCAGTACTTC. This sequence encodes CASSITGQGRYEQYF.

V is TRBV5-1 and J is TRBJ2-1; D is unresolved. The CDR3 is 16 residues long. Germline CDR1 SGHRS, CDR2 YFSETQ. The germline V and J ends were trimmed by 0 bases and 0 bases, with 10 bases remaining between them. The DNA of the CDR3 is TGCGCCAGCAGCTTGGCTGGCGGTCGCTCCTACAATGAGCAGTTCTTC. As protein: CASSLAGGRSYNEQFF. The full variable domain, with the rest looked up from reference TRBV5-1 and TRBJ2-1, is KAGVTQTPRYLIKTRGQQVTLSCSPISGHRSVSWYQQTPGQGLQFLFEYFSETQRNKGNFPGRFSGRQFSNSRSEMNVSTLELGDSALYLCASSLAGGRSYNEQFFGPGTRLTVL.

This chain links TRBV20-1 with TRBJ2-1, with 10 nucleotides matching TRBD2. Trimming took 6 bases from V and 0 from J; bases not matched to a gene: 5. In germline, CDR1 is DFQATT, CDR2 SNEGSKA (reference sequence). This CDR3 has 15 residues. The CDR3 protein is CSAQAGGSSYNEQFF. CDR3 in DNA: TGCAGTGCGCAAGCGGGAGGGAGCTCCTACAATGAGCAGTTCTTC.

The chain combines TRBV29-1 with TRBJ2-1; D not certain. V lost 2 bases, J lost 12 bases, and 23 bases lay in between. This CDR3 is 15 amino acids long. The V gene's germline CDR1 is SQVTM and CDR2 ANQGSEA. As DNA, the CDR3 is TGCAGCGTTGAACTGCCTCAACGCGTCCGGAAGGGGCAGTTCTTC. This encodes CSVELPQRVRKGQFF.

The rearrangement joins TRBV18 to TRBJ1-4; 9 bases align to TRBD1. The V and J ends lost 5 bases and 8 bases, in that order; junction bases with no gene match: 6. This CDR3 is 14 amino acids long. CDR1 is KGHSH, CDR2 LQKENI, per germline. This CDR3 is CASSVGQGGEKLFF. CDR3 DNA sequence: TGTGCCAGCTCAGTGGGACAGGGAGGAGAAAAACTGTTTTTT.

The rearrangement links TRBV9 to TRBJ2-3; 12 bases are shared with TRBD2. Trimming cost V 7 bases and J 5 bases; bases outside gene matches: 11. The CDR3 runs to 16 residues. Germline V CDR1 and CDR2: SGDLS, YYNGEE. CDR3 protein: CASAHRTSGEQDTQYF. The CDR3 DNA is TGTGCCAGCGCTCATCGGACTAGCGGGGAACAAGATACGCAGTATTTT.

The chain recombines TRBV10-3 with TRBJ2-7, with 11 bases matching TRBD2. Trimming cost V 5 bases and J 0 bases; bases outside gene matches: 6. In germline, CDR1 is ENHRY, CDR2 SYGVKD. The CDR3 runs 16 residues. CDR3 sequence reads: CAISPTSGGSSYEQYF. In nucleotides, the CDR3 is TGTGCCATCAGTCCTACTAGCGGGGGTAGCTCCTACGAGCAGTACTTC.

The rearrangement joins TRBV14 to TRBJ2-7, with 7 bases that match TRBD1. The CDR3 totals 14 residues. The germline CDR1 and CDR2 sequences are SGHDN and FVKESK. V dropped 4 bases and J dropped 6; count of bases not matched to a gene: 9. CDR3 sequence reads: CASSPGTVVSEQYF. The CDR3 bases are TGTGCCAGCAGCCCCGGGACAGTCGTAAGCGAGCAGTACTTC.

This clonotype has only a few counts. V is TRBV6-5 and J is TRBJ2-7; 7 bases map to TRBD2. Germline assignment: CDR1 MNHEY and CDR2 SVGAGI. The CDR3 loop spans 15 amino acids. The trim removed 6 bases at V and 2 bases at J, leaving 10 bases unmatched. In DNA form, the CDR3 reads TGTGCCAGCAGCTCCTTCGAGAGCGGGGCCTACGAGCAGTACTTC. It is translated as CASSSFESGAYEQYF.

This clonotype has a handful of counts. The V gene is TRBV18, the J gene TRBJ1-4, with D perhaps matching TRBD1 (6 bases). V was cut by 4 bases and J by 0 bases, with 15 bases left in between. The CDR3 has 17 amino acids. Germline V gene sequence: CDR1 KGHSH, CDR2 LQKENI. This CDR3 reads CASSLEQGPATNEKLFF. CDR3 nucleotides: TGTGCCAGCTCACTGGAACAGGGTCCGGCAACTAATGAAAAACTGTTTTTT.

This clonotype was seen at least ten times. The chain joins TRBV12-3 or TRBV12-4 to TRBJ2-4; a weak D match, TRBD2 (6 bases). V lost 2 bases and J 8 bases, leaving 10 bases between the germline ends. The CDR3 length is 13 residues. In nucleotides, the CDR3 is TGTGCCAGCAGTTTATTAGGAGGGGACATTCAGTACTTC. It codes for CASSLLGGDIQYF.

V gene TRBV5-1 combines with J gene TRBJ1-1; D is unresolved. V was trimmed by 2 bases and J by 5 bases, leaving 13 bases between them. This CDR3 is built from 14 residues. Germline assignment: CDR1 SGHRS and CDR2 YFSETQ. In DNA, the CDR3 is TGCGCCAGCAGCTTCAGTATCTGGGAAACTGAAGCTTTCTTT. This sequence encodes CASSFSIWETEAFF.

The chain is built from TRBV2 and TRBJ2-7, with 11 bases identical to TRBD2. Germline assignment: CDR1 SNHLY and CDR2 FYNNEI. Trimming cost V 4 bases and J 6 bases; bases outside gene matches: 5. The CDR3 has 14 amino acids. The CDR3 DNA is TGTGCCAGCAGTGTAGCGGGAGGGCCTAGCGAGCAGTACTTC. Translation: CASSVAGGPSEQYF. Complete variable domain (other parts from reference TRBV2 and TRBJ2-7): EPEVTQTPSHQVTQMGQEVILRCVPISNHLYFYWYRQILGQKVEFLVSFYNNEISEKSEIFDDQFSVERPDGSNFTLKIRSTKLEDSAMYFCASSVAGGPSEQYFGPGTRLTVT.

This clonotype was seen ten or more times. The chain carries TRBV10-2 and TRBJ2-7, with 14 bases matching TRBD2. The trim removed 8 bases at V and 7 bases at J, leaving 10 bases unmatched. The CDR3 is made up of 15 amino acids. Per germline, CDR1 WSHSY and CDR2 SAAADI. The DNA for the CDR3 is TGCGCCAGCCGACTAGCGGGAGGGCCCGGGGGTGAGCAGTACTTC. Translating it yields CASRLAGGPGGEQYF.

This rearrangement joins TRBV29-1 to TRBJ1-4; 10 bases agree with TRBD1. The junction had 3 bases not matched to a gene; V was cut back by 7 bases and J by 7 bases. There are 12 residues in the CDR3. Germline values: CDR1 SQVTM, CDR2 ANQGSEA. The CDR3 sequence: CSGRDRGEKLFF. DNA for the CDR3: TGCAGCGGTCGGGACAGGGGTGAAAAACTGTTTTTT.

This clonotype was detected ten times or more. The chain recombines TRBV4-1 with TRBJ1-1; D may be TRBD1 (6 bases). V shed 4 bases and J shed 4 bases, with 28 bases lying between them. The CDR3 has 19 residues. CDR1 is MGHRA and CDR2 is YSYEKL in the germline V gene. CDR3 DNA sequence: TGCGCCAGCAGCCTCCTAGGAAGGCAGGGGATTAAGTCGGGCACTGAAGCTTTCTTT. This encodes CASSLLGRQGIKSGTEAFF.

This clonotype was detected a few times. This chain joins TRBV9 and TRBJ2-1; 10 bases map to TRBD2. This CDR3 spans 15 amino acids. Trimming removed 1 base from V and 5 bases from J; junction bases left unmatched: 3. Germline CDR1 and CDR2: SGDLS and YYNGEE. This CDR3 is CASSVTSGTHNEQFF. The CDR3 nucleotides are TGTGCCAGCAGCGTAACTAGCGGGACCCACAATGAGCAGTTCTTC.

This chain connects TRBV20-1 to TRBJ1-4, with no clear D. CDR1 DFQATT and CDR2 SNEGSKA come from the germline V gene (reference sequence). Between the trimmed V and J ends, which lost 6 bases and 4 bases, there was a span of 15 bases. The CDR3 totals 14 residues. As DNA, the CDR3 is TGCAGTGCCCCATCTGTAGGGTTTAATGAAAAACTGTTTTTT. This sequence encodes CSAPSVGFNEKLFF.

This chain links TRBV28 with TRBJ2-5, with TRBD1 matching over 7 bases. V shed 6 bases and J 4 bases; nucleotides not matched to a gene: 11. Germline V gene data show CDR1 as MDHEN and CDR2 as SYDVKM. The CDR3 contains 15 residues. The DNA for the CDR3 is TGTGCCAGCAGCCAAGACAGGGTCCTAGGAGAGACCCAGTACTTC. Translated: CASSQDRVLGETQYF.

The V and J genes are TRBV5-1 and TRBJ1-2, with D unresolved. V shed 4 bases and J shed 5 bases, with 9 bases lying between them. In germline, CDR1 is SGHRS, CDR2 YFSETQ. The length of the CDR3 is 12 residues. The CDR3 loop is CASSGFGYGYTF. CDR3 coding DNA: TGCGCCAGCAGCGGGTTTGGGTATGGCTACACCTTC.

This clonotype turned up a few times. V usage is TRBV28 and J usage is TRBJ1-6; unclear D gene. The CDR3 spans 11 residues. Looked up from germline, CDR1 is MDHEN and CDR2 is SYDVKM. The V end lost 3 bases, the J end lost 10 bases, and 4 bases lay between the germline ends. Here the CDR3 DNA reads TGTGCCAGCAGTTTCAGATCACCCCTCCACTTT. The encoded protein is CASSFRSPLHF.

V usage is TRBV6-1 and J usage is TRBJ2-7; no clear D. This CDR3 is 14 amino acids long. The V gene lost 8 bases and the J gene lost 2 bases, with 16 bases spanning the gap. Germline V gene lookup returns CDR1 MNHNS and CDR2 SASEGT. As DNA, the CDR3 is TGTGCCAGCGCGGTCACGGCTTTGACCTACGAGCAGTACTTC. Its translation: CASAVTALTYEQYF.